The T cell receptor beta chain described here comes from a study of OX40 agonist ivuxolimab in advanced cancers. The study's findings and limits: CD4+ and CD8+ blood T cells expanded clonally by week 6 at 0.1 to 3.0 mg/kg.

Turning to this clone: Its antigen is not known.

Patients were excluded for autoimmune disease history or systemic immunosuppression. Cycle 7 day 1, cycle 4 day 1, and baseline were the timepoints at which blood was sampled. Sequenced by immunoSEQ multiplex PCR; TCRdb stores in-frame clones only, minus some. The sample holds some 65,000 clones, roughly 85% seen once. Germline V gene lookup returns CDR1 SGHRS and CDR2 YFSETQ. The trim removed 2 bases at V and 4 bases at J, leaving 7 bases unmatched. The CDR3 extends over 18 amino acids. The chain is built from TRBV5-1 and TRBJ2-2; 14 nucleotides agree with TRBD2. The TCR sequence derives from an adult with an advanced solid tumor such as melanoma, head and neck, liver or kidney cancer. The sample consisted of CD4+ or CD8+ T cells sorted from blood, taken in a trial of the OX40 agonist ivuxolimab. CDR3 sequence reads: CASSLRLAGGPGTGELFF. For the CDR3, the DNA is TGCGCCAGCAGCTTACGACTAGCGGGAGGGCCGGGCACCGGGGAGCTGTTTTTT.